The text below deals with one T cell receptor beta chain. Per the study methods: Reference gene primer amplification in the assay estimated nucleated cell counts. The assay was immunoSEQ multiplex PCR, and TCRdb's table has in-frame clones only and misses some. The DNA gave D and trimming, while V, J and clone size come from that table. Seen here are under 350,000 clones, over 75% observed once, and the top ten hold just over 7%. V gave up 5 bases and J gave up 5 bases; unmatched junction bases: 7. Germline lookup yields CDR1 SGHAT and CDR2 FQNNGV. CDR3 size: 15 residues. This sample was included in a study of blood T cell repertoires in COVID-19.

The receptor's source is a human donor in a cohort sampled during active COVID-19. Source material: peripheral blood. The chain joins TRBV11-2 to TRBJ2-2, with TRBD2 matching over 8 bases. The CDR3 is CASSPGTSRTGELFF. DNA for the CDR3: TGTGCCAGCAGCCCGGGGACTAGTAGGACCGGGGAGCTGTTTTTT.